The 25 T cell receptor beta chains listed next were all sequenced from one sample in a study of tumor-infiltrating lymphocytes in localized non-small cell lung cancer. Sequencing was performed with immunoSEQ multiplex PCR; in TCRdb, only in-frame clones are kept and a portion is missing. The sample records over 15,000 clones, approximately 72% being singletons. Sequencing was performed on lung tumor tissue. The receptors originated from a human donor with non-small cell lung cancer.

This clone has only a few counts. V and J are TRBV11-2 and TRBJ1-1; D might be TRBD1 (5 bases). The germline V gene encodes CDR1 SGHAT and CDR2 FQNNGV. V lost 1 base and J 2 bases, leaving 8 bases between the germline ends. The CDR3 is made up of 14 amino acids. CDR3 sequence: CASSLGTTNTEAFF. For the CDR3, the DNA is TGTGCCAGCAGCTTAGGGACAACCAACACTGAAGCTTTCTTT.

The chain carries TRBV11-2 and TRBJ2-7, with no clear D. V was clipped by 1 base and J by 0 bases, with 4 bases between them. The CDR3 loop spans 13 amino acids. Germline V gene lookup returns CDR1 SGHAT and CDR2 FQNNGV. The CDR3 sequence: CASSLGFSYEQYF. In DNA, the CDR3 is TGTGCCAGCAGCTTAGGGTTCTCCTACGAGCAGTACTTC.

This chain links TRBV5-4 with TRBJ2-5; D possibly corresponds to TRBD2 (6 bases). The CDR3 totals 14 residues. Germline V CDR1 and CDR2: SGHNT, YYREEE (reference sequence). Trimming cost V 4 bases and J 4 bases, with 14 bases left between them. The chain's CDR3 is CASSPAVGGETQYF. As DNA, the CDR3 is TGTGCCAGCAGCCCGGCGGTCGGGGGAGAGACCCAGTACTTC.

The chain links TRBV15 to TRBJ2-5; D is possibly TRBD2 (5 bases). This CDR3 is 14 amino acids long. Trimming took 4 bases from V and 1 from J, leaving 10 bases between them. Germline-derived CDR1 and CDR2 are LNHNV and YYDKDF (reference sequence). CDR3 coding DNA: TGTGCCACCAGCACCTTGGACTTCCAAGAGACCCAGTACTTC. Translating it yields CATSTLDFQETQYF.

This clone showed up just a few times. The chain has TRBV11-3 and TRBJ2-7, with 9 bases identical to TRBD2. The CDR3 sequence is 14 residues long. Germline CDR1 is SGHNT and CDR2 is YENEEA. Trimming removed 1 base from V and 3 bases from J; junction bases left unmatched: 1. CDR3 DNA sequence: TGTGCCAGCAGCTTAGGTAGCGGGAGCTACGAGCAGTACTTC. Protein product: CASSLGSGSYEQYF.

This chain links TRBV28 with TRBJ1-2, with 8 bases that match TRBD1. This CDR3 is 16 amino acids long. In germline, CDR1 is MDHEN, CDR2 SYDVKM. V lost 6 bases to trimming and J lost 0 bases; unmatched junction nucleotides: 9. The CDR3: CASRRQGAQANYGYTF. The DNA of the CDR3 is TGTGCCAGCAGACGCCAGGGGGCGCAGGCTAACTATGGCTACACCTTC.

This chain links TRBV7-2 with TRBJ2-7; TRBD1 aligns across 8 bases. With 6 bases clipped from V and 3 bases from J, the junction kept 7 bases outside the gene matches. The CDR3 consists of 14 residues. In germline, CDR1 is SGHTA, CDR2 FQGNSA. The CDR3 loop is CASSRQGQSYEQYF. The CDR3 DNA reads TGTGCCAGCAGTAGACAGGGGCAAAGCTACGAGCAGTACTTC.

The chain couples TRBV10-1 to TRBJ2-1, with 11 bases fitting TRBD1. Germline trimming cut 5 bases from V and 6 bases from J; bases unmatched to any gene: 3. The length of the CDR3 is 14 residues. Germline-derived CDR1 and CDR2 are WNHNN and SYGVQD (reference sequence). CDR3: CASSRDRGINEQFF. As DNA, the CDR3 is TGCGCCAGCAGTAGGGACAGGGGGATCAATGAGCAGTTCTTC.

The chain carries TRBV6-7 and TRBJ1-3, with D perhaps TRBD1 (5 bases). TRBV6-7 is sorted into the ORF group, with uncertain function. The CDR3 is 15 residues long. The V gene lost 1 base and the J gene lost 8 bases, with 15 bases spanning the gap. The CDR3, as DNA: TGTGCCAGCAGTTACTTACAATGGGGGAGAGACACCATATATTTT. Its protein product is CASSYLQWGRDTIYF.

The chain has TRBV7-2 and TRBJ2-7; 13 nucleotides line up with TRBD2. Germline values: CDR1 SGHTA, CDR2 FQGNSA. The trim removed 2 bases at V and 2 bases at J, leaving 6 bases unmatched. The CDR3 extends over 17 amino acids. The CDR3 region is CASSLRLAGGAAYEQYF. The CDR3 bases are TGTGCCAGCAGCTTAAGACTAGCGGGGGGTGCGGCCTACGAGCAGTACTTC. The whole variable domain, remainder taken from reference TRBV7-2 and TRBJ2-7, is GAGVSQSPSNKVTEKGKDVELRCDPISGHTALYWYRQSLGQGLEFLIYFQGNSAPDKSGLPSDRFSAERTGGSVSTLTIQRTQQEDSAVYLCASSLRLAGGAAYEQYFGPGTRLTVT.

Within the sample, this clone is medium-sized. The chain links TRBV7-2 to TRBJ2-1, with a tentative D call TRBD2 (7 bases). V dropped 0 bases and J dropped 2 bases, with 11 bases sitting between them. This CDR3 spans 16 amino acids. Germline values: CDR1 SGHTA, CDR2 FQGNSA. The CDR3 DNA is TGTGCCAGCAGCTTAGCGGGGGGGCGACCCTACAATGAGCAGTTCTTC. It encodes CASSLAGGRPYNEQFF. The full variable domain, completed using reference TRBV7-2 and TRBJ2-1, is GAGVSQSPSNKVTEKGKDVELRCDPISGHTALYWYRQSLGQGLEFLIYFQGNSAPDKSGLPSDRFSAERTGGSVSTLTIQRTQQEDSAVYLCASSLAGGRPYNEQFFGPGTRLTVL.

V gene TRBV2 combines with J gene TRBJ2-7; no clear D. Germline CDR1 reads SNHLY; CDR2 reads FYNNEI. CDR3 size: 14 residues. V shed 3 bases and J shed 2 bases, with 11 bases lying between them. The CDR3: CASSDSGVTYEQYF. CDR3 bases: TGTGCCAGCAGTGATTCAGGTGTTACCTACGAGCAGTACTTC. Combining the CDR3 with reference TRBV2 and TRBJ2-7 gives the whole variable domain EPEVTQTPSHQVTQMGQEVILRCVPISNHLYFYWYRQILGQKVEFLVSFYNNEISEKSEIFDDQFSVERPDGSNFTLKIRSTKLEDSAMYFCASSDSGVTYEQYFGPGTRLTVT.

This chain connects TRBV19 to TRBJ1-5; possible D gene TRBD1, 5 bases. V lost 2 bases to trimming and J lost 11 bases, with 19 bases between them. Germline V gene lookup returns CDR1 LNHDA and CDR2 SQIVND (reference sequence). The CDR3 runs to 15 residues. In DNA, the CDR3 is TGTGCCAGTAGTATAAGCCGCGGGGGGTCGAGGGCCCAGCATTTT. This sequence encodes CASSISRGGSRAQHF.

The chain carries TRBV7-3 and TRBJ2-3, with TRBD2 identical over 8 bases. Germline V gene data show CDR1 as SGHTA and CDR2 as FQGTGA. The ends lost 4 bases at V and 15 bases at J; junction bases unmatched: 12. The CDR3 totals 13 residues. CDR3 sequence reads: CASSSTSGRLNYF. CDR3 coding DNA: TGTGCCAGCAGCTCCACTAGCGGCCGACTAAACTATTTT. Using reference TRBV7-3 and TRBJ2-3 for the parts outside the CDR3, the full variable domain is GAGVSQTPSNKVTEKGKYVELRCDPISGHTALYWYRQSLGQGPEFLIYFQGTGAADDSGLPNDRFFAVRPEGSVSTLKIQRTERGDSAVYLCASSSTSGRLNYFGPGTRLTVL.

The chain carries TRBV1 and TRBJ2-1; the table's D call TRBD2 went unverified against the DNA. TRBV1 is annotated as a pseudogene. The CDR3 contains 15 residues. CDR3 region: CTSSQDRRGYNEQFF. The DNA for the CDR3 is TGCACCAGCAGCCAAGATCGGCGGGGTTACAATGAGCAGTTCTTC.

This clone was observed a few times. This CDR3 is CASSPIGGGTEAFF. In DNA, the CDR3 is TGTGCCAGTAGTCCCATTGGGGGAGGCACTGAAGCTTTCTTT. The rearrangement joins TRBV19 to TRBJ1-1; possibly TRBD1 for D (5 bases). This CDR3 has 14 amino acids. The ends were cut back, 5 bases at V and 4 bases at J, with 14 bases in the middle. In germline, CDR1 is LNHDA, CDR2 SQIVND (reference sequence).

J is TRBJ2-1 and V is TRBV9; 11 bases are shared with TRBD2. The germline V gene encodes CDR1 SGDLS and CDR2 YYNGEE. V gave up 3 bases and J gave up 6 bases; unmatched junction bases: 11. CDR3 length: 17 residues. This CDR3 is CASSEDRTSGLSNEQFF. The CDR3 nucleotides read TGTGCCAGCAGCGAAGATAGGACTAGCGGGCTTAGCAATGAGCAGTTCTTC. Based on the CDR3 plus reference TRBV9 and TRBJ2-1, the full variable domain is DSGVTQTPKHLITATGQRVTLRCSPRSGDLSVYWYQQSLDQGLQFLIQYYNGEERAKGNILERFSAQQFPDLHSELNLSSLELGDSALYFCASSEDRTSGLSNEQFFGPGTRLTVL.

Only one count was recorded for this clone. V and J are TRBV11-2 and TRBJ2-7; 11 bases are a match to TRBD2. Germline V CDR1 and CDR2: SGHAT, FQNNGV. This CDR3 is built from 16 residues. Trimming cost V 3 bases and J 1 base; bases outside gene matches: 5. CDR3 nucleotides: TGTGCCAGCAGCTTGACTAGCGGGACCCCTTCCTACGAGCAGTACTTC. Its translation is CASSLTSGTPSYEQYF.

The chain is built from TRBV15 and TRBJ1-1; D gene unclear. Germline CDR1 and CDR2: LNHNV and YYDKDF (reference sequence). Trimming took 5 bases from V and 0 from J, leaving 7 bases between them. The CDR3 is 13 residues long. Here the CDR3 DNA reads TGTGCCACCAGCGTTCAGATGAACACTGAAGCTTTCTTT. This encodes CATSVQMNTEAFF.

CDR3 in amino acids: CASSPALTYNEQFF. The CDR3 nucleotides are TGTGCCAGCAGTCCCGCACTAACCTACAATGAGCAGTTCTTC. The chain couples TRBV7-2 to TRBJ2-1; no firm D call. Germline V lookup: CDR1 SGHTA, CDR2 FQGNSA. The ends were cut back, 6 bases at V and 2 bases at J, with 11 bases in the middle. The CDR3 length is 14 residues.

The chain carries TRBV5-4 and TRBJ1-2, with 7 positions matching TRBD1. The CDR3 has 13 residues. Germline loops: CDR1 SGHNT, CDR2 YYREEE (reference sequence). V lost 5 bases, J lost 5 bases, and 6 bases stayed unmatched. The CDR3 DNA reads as TGTGCCAGCAGATTCGACAGGGCTTATGGCTACACCTTC. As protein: CASRFDRAYGYTF.

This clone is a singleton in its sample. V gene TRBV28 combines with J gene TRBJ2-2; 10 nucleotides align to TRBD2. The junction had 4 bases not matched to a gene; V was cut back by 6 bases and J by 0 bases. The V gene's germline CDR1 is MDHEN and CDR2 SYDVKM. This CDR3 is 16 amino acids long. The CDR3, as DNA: TGTGCCAGCAGATCACTAGCGGGGACGAACACCGGGGAGCTGTTTTTT. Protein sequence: CASRSLAGTNTGELFF.

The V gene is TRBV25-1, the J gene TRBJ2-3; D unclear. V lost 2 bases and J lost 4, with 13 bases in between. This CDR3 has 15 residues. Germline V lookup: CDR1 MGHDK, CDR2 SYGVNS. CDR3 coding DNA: TGTGCCAGCAGTGAAGGACCCCACTCAGCAGATACGCAGTATTTT. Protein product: CASSEGPHSADTQYF.

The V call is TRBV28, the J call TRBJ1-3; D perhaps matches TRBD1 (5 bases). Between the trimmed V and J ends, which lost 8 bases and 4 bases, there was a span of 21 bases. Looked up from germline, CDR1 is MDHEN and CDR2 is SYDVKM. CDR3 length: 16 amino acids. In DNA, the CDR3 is TGTGCCAGCGTGTCGGGGGGAGTCATAGGCGGAAACACCATATATTTT. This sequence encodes CASVSGGVIGGNTIYF. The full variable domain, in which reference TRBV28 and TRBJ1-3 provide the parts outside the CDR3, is DVKVTQSSRYLVKRTGEKVFLECVQDMDHENMFWYRQDPGLGLRLIYFSYDVKMKEKGDIPEGYSVSREKKERFSLILESASTNQTSMYLCASVSGGVIGGNTIYFGEGSWLTVV.

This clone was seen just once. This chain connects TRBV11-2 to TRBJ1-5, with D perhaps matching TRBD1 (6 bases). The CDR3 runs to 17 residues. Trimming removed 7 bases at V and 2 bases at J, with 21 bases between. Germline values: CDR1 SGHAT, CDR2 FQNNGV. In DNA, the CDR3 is TGTGCCAGCATCCGCGGGGGCTGGGGTCAGTGCAATCAGCCCCAGCATTTT. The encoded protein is CASIRGGWGQCNQPQHF.